Sequencing of this T cell receptor (beta chain) was carried out in a study of beta chain features in type 1 diabetes. Only a few counts were recorded for this clone. Its antigen is still unknown. The CDR3 consists of 11 residues. Looked up from germline, CDR1 is SGHTA and CDR2 is FQGNSA. Trimming removed 5 bases from V and 12 bases from J; junction bases left unmatched: 3. Using CD45RO/CCR7/CD25/CD127/CD95/CD27, CD4+ naive, central memory, regulatory and stem cell-like memory cells were sorted. Investigators reverse transcribed all isolated RNA, so they sequenced expressed TCRB transcripts. Profiling relied on immunoSEQ multiplex PCR, and the TCRdb table lists in-frame clones only, not all of them. The table lists more than 350,000 clones, 11% of them singletons. Study-level points and caveats: The study found fewer insertions and more deletions at VDJ junctions in type 1 diabetes patients. Whether HLA type affects TCRB rearrangement stayed undetermined in the present work. Moderate but significant shortening of TCRB CDR3s was recorded in all four CD4+ subsets from Type 1 diabetes patients.

This TCR derives from a young woman in good health. The chain couples TRBV7-2 to TRBJ2-1, with 8 bases lining up with TRBD1. The sequencing input was naive CD4+ T cells from blood. The CDR3 region is CASSVGTGQFF. CDR3 nucleotides: TGTGCCAGCAGCGTCGGGACAGGGCAGTTCTTC.